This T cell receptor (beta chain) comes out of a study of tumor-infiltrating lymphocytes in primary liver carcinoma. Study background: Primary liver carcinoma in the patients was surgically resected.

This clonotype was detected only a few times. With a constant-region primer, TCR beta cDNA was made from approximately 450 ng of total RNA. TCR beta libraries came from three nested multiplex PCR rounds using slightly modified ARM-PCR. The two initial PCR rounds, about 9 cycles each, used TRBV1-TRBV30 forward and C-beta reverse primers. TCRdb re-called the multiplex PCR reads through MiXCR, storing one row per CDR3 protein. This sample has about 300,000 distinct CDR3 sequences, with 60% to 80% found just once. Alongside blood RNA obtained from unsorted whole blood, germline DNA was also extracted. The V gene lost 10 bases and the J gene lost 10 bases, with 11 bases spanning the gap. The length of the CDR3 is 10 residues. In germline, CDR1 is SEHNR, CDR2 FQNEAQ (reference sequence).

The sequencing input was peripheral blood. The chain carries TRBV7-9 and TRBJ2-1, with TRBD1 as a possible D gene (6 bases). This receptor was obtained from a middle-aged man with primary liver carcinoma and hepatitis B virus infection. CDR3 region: CATDSGEQFF. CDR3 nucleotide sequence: TGTGCCACGGACAGTGGAGAGCAGTTCTTC.